This T cell receptor beta chain appears in the sequencing data of a study of regulatory T cells in long-lasting Graves disease. Study results and caveats: Persistent Graves' patients showed a TCR diversity that was lower than that of newly diagnosed ones. Patients with persistent disease showed a bias toward TRBV28, TRBJ1-2 and TRBJ2-5.

Per germline, CDR1 DFQATT and CDR2 SNEGSKA (reference sequence). CDR3 length: 14 amino acids. Libraries of TCR beta came from iRepertoire HTBI primers plus Arm-PCR of CDR3 regions. MiXCR, run by TCRdb on the multiplex PCR reads, gives a single entry per CDR3 protein. There are a few hundred thousand distinct CDR3 sequences in the sample; 13% occur only once, and roughly 10% lies in the top ten. Time point defined: newly diagnosed GD, antithyroid drugs for less than 3 months. PBMC-extracted RNA yielded the TCR library. The peripheral blood volume drawn was 8 to 9.5 milliliters, and it was collected into EDTA tubes. This clonotype was detected only a few times. What it binds is not known. These data also featured in a second study, about T cells in Graves' hyperthyroidism and ophthalmopathy.

The clonotype was recovered from a young man with Graves disease. V is TRBV20-1 and J is TRBJ2-7, with D perhaps matching TRBD1 or TRBD2 (6 bases each). This sample comprised peripheral blood mononuclear cells (PBMCs), obtained at new diagnosis, from a patient treated with antithyroid drugs. As DNA, the CDR3 is TGCAGCTTAACGTCCGGGGGCTCACCCTACGAGCAGTACTTC. Encoded protein: CSLTSGGSPYEQYF.